These 14 T cell receptor beta chains originate from one sample sequenced in a study of T-cell reconstitution after alpha-beta-depleted transplantation in children. Unique molecular identifiers were used in preparing the TCRbeta library. TCRdb ran MiXCR on the PCR reads and lists one entry per CDR3 protein. The top ten hold around 0.79% of the sample, which has 670,000 or so distinct CDR3 sequences, 13% seen once. Source: PBMCs, taken before TCRalphabeta/CD19-depleted stem cell transplant. The receptors originated from a girl aged 2-10 years with congenital amegakaryocytic thrombocytopenia, due to receive a stem cell transplant.

This clonotype was picked up a small number of times. This chain links TRBV20-1 with TRBJ2-3; 11 bases align to TRBD2. V dropped 2 bases and J dropped 3; count of bases not matched to a gene: 4. The CDR3 covers 15 residues. CDR1 is DFQATT and CDR2 is SNEGSKA in the germline V gene (reference sequence). This chain's CDR3 is CSARSTSGRTDTQYF. The CDR3 region has the DNA TGCAGTGCTAGAAGTACTAGCGGGAGAACAGATACGCAGTATTTT.

The chain combines TRBV29-1 with TRBJ2-7; D is unresolved. Trimming left V 1 base short and J 0 bases short, with 10 bases between. The CDR3 runs to 14 residues. Germline CDR1 reads SQVTM; CDR2 reads ANQGSEA. CDR3 sequence reads: CSVEVAWSSYEQYF. DNA for the CDR3: TGCAGCGTTGAAGTGGCATGGAGCTCCTACGAGCAGTACTTC.

This chain joins TRBV25-1 and TRBJ1-1; D may be TRBD1 (6 bases). The CDR3 covers 20 residues. Germline values: CDR1 MGHDK, CDR2 SYGVNS. The ends were cut back, 1 base at V and 7 bases at J, with 31 bases in the middle. In DNA, the CDR3 is TGTGCCAGCAGTGAATTCCGACTTCGGGACACCGGGTCGGGGGCCCTTGAAGCTTTCTTT. Translating it yields CASSEFRLRDTGSGALEAFF.

In its sample, this clonotype was seen many times. The chain joins TRBV6-1 to TRBJ2-1; the D gene is possibly TRBD1 (5 bases). The germline V and J ends were trimmed by 5 bases and 6 bases, with 11 bases remaining between them. The germline V gene encodes CDR1 MNHNS and CDR2 SASEGT. The CDR3 is 13 amino acids. Here the CDR3 DNA reads TGTGCCAGCAGTCCCGACAGCACCAATGAGCAGTTCTTC. This translates into CASSPDSTNEQFF.

The rearrangement links TRBV2 to TRBJ2-1; TRBD2 is a possible D gene (6 bases). Germline CDR1 reads SNHLY; CDR2 reads FYNNEI. The CDR3 is 12 residues long. The V end lost 6 bases, the J end lost 8 bases, and 11 bases lay between the germline ends. The CDR3 region is CASSKGGDEQFF. DNA of the CDR3: TGTGCCAGCAGCAAAGGAGGGGATGAGCAGTTCTTC.

V is TRBV28 and J is TRBJ2-5; no firm D call. The ends were cut back, 7 bases at V and 3 bases at J, with 15 bases in the middle. The germline CDR1 and CDR2 sequences are MDHEN and SYDVKM. The CDR3 consists of 14 residues. CDR3 nucleotides: TGTGCCAGCACCATCGGACGGGTGGAAGAGACCCAGTACTTC. Residues: CASTIGRVEETQYF.

This clonotype was detected ten times or more. The V gene is TRBV6-6, the J gene TRBJ2-7; D is ambiguous. CDR1 and CDR2 (germline): MNHNY, SVGAGI (reference sequence). The CDR3 extends over 12 amino acids. V shed 6 bases and J shed 4 bases, with 10 bases lying between them. As DNA, the CDR3 is TGTGCCAGCAGCCTACGCTCATACGAGCAGTACTTC. It yields the protein CASSLRSYEQYF.

Only a few counts were recorded for this clonotype. The chain uses TRBV29-1 and TRBJ2-7; 12 nucleotides line up with TRBD1. Germline assignment: CDR1 SQVTM and CDR2 ANQGSEA. CDR3 length: 15 residues. Unmatched junction bases numbered 9, after V lost 4 bases and J lost 5 bases. CDR3 nucleotide sequence: TGCAGCGTTGTTCCCTCCGGGACAGGGGGCGACGAGCAGTACTTC. It specifies CSVVPSGTGGDEQYF.

This clonotype was found once. This may arise from a read error, as a much more abundant clone is one base away. Since the CDR3 does not end with the conserved phenylalanine or tryptophan, this likely comes from a read error. This chain joins TRBV5-1 and TRBJ2-7; 8 nucleotides match TRBD1. Germline-derived CDR1 and CDR2 are SGHRS and YFSETQ. This CDR3 has 14 amino acids. Trimming took 5 bases from V and 3 from J; bases not matched to a gene: 7. CDR3 sequence reads: CASRVGQVNYEQYY. CDR3 nucleotide sequence: TGCGCCAGCAGAGTGGGACAGGTTAACTACGAGCAGTACTAC.

This clonotype was seen just once. Just one base apart from a much larger clone, this may be a read error. The chain links TRBV12-3 or TRBV12-4 to TRBJ1-2, with TRBD1 matching over 8 bases. The CDR3 loop spans 12 amino acids. V lost 4 bases to trimming and J lost 10 bases; unmatched junction nucleotides: 5. CDR3 in DNA: TGTGCCAGCAGTTGGCCAGGGGGCGCCTACACCTTC. Protein product: CASSWPGGAYTF.

This clonotype has at least ten counts. The chain employs TRBV12-5 and TRBJ2-1, with D perhaps matching TRBD1 (6 bases). Trimming left V 5 bases short and J 4 bases short, with 12 bases between. This CDR3 has 14 residues. CDR1 and CDR2 (germline): LGHNT, FRNRAP. CDR3 residues: CASGRPRGYNEQFF. Here the CDR3 DNA reads TGTGCTAGTGGTCGCCCTAGGGGGTACAATGAGCAGTTCTTC.

This clonotype was seen repeatedly, ten times or more. CDR3 nucleotides: TGTGCCAGCAGGTCTAAGCGGGCTAGCACAGATACGCAGTATTTT. Residues: CASRSKRASTDTQYF. This chain joins TRBV7-2 and TRBJ2-3, with D possibly matching TRBD2 (6 bases). The CDR3 runs to 15 residues. Germline CDR1 reads SGHTA; CDR2 reads FQGNSA. Trimming cost V 6 bases and J 0 bases, with 13 bases left between them.

This clonotype was recorded many times. The J gene is TRBJ2-2, the V gene TRBV6-5; 12 bases are a match to TRBD2. The J segment lost 7 bases and the V segment lost 3 bases, leaving 3 bases of the junction unmatched. Germline loops: CDR1 MNHEY, CDR2 SVGAGI. The length of the CDR3 is 15 residues. CDR3 DNA: TGTGCCAGCAGTTATACTAGCGGGAGGAACGGGGAGCTGTTTTTT. Its protein is CASSYTSGRNGELFF.

This clonotype was counted a few times. V is TRBV12-3 or TRBV12-4 and J is TRBJ2-7; TRBD1 might be the D (6 bases). This CDR3 has 15 residues. V was trimmed by 5 bases and J by 2 bases, leaving 16 bases between them. CDR3 region: CASSRTGYGPYEQYF. The DNA of the CDR3 is TGTGCCAGCAGTCGCACAGGGTATGGACCCTACGAGCAGTACTTC.